The 5 T cell receptor beta chains presented below share a single source sample, sequenced in a study of response to subunit inactivated influenza vaccine. MiXCR was run by TCRdb on the RT-PCR reads, yielding one entry per CDR3 protein. The profile shows almost 250,000 distinct CDR3 sequences, more than 10% of them singletons. The sample consisted of non-naive T cells sorted from PBMCs, taken approximately 15 days before vaccination. The receptor source for this set is a man in his fifties who received an inactivated influenza vaccine.

The CDR3 DNA reads TGTGCCAGCAGCTTAGCCCCGGCTAGCGGGGGCAGGCAGTATTTT. Translating it yields CASSLAPASGGRQYF. V usage is TRBV7-2 and J usage is TRBJ2-3; TRBD2 agrees at 10 bases. The CDR3 loop spans 15 amino acids. From germline, CDR1 is SGHTA and CDR2 FQGNSA. V lost 0 bases, J lost 11 bases, and 8 bases stayed unmatched.

On this clonotype itself: A much larger clonotype is one base distant, so this may be a read error. The chain combines TRBV7-9 with TRBJ2-3; D possibly corresponds to TRBD1 (5 bases). From germline, CDR1 is SEHNR and CDR2 FQNEAQ (reference sequence). The CDR3 sequence is 12 residues long. The DNA for the CDR3 is TGTGCCAGCAGCCCACGCACAGGTACGCAGTATTTT. Translation gives CASSPRTGTQYF.

In its sample, this clonotype was seen many times. This chain links TRBV5-1 with TRBJ2-3, with a tentative D call TRBD2 (5 bases). Trimming took 0 bases from V and 2 from J, leaving 7 bases between them. This CDR3 is 14 amino acids long. Germline values: CDR1 SGHRS, CDR2 YFSETQ. The CDR3 nucleotides are TGCGCCAGCAGCTTGGAGCGGTCCACAGATACGCAGTATTTT. It specifies CASSLERSTDTQYF.

This clonotype was seen more than once but under ten times. The gene calls are TRBV25-1 and TRBJ2-1; TRBD2 matches 8 bases. The CDR3 loop spans 15 amino acids. Trimming removed 3 bases from V and 4 bases from J; junction bases left unmatched: 5. CDR1 and CDR2 (germline): MGHDK, SYGVNS. CDR3 sequence: CASSDSGGLYNEQFF. In DNA, the CDR3 is TGTGCCAGCAGTGATTCGGGGGGGCTTTACAATGAGCAGTTCTTC.

The sample holds a few counts of this clonotype. The chain couples TRBV20-1 to TRBJ2-5, with D possibly matching TRBD2 (6 bases). The CDR3 is 13 amino acids. The V gene lost 3 bases and the J gene lost 5 bases, with 13 bases spanning the gap. CDR1 is DFQATT and CDR2 is SNEGSKA in the germline V gene (reference sequence). CDR3 sequence: CSASWRGRETQYF. The CDR3 DNA follows: TGCAGTGCTAGTTGGAGGGGTCGGGAGACCCAGTACTTC.